This T cell receptor beta chain was profiled in a study of blood T cell repertoires in COVID-19. Study as a whole: Both acute and convalescent COVID-19 samples were obtained from the United States, Italy and Spain.

The CDR3 is 15 residues long. Unmatched junction bases numbered 10, after V lost 6 bases and J lost 5 bases. The germline V gene encodes CDR1 SNHLY and CDR2 FYNNEI. Per the authors' pipeline: Cell counts per sample came from amplifying reference gene primers. Using immunoSEQ multiplex PCR, the repertoire was profiled, and TCRdb retains in-frame clones only, with some absent. Clone size and V and J calls were adopted from that table, with D and trimming inferred from the DNA. The sample holds about 320,000 clones, around nine tenths seen once. This receptor was taken from a woman younger than 45 with COVID-19, enrolled during active disease. The J gene is TRBJ1-2, the V gene TRBV2; 9 bases match TRBD1. The source material was peripheral blood. CDR3 sequence: CASSLTGGFGYGYTF. CDR3 bases: TGTGCCAGCAGCCTCACAGGGGGCTTTGGTTATGGCTACACCTTC.